The table lists the clone carrying this T cell receptor beta chain with a few counts. This sample is part of a study of glioma-infiltrating T cells. CDR3 length equals 13 residues. Unmatched junction bases numbered 6, after V lost 5 bases and J lost 8 bases. The iRepertoire nested amplicon-rescue multiplex PCR amplified TCR alpha and beta CDR3s from RNA. TCRdb processed the multiplex PCR reads anew with MiXCR; each CDR3 protein has one entry. The sample lists 100,000 to 150,000 distinct CDR3 sequences, roughly 25% seen once, with approximately 14% in the top ten. The receptor was derived from a human donor with low-grade glioma or glioblastoma, undergoing nonglioma brain surgery, or in good health (not recorded which). The sequencing input was glioma tissue, nonneoplastic brain tissue, or PBMCs (not recorded which). The rearrangement uses TRBV12-3 or TRBV12-4 and TRBJ1-1; TRBD1 matches 9 bases. The CDR3 DNA sequence: TGTGCCAGCAGTACCCGGGACAGGGCCGAAGCTTTCTTT. It is translated as CASSTRDRAEAFF.